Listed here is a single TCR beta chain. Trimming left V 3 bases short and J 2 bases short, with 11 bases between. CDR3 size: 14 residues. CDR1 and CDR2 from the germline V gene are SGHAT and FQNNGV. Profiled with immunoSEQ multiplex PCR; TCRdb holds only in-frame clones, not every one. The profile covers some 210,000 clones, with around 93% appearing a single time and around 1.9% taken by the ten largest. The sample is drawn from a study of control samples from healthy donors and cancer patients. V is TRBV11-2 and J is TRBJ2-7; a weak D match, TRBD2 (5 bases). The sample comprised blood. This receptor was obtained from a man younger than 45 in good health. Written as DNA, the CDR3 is TGTGCCAGCAGCTTCGGAGGATCTACCTACGAGCAGTACTTC. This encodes CASSFGGSTYEQYF. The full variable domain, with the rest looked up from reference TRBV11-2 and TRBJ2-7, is EAGVAQSPRYKIIEKRQSVAFWCNPISGHATLYWYQQILGQGPKLLIQFQNNGVVDDSQLPKDRFSAERLKGVDSTLKIQPAKLEDSAVYLCASSFGGSTYEQYFGPGTRLTVT.